The T cell receptor (beta chain) under discussion was sequenced for a study of blood T cell repertoires in COVID-19. On the study more broadly: Collection of acute and convalescent COVID-19 samples took place in the United States, Italy and Spain.

How the authors handled the data: Using reference gene primer amplification, nucleated cell counts were estimated. Data came from immunoSEQ multiplex PCR; TCRdb stores just in-frame clones and leaves some out. V, J and clone size are taken as reported in that table, and D and trimming were inferred from the DNA itself. The data show fewer than 450,000 clones, about 90% seen once. Germline-derived CDR1 and CDR2 are SNHLY and FYNNEI. V was clipped by 0 bases and J by 4 bases; unmatched bases: 1. This CDR3 has 15 residues. Each participant's cohort was designated according to participant-reported clinical history.

This TCR was recovered from a woman in her 30s who had recovered from COVID-19. The chain carries TRBV2 and TRBJ2-3; 10 bases agree with TRBD1. The sample was PBMCs or T cells enriched from blood (not recorded which). The CDR3 bases are TGTGCCAGCAGTGAAGCTGGACAGGGGGCAGATACGCAGTATTTT. This encodes CASSEAGQGADTQYF.